The 21 T cell receptor beta chains reported below all come from one sample, sequenced in a study of blood T cells in healthy people across ages. Through a sample-barcoded 5' primer and a J-beta primer mix, a second PCR was run for roughly 6 to 12 cycles. Each CDR3 protein gets one entry after TCRdb re-called the 5' RACE reads with MiXCR. The repertoire has about 1.5 million distinct CDR3 sequences, approximately 40% of them found once; the top ten carry roughly 7.7%. Sequenced: blood. The source of these receptors is a woman aged 18 to 35 in good health.

This clonotype was detected a few times. The chain combines TRBV15 with TRBJ2-1, with 9 positions matching TRBD1. CDR3 length equals 17 residues. Germline V CDR1 and CDR2: LNHNV, YYDKDF (reference sequence). Trimming took 6 bases from V and 6 from J; bases not matched to a gene: 15. CDR3 in DNA: TGTGCCACCAGGCCTCACACCGGGACAGGGTCACCCAATGAGCAGTTCTTC. Its translation is CATRPHTGTGSPNEQFF. The full variable domain, in which reference TRBV15 and TRBJ2-1 provide the parts outside the CDR3, is DAMVIQNPRYQVTQFGKPVTLSCSQTLNHNVMYWYQQKSSQAPKLLFHYYDKDFNNEADTPDNFQSRRPNTSFCFLDIRSPGLGDTAMYLCATRPHTGTGSPNEQFFGPGTRLTVL.

The rearrangement links TRBV6-6 to TRBJ2-2; TRBD2 might be the D (6 bases). With 8 bases removed from V and 7 bases from J, the gap between germline ends came to 8 bases. Looked up from germline, CDR1 is MNHNY and CDR2 is SVGAGI (reference sequence). CDR3 length: 11 residues. The CDR3: CASQGGGELFF. In nucleotides, the CDR3 is TGTGCCAGCCAGGGAGGCGGGGAGCTGTTTTTT.

This clonotype appeared a few times. The chain joins TRBV10-3 to TRBJ2-3; D unclear. The CDR3 covers 13 residues. CDR1 ENHRY and CDR2 SYGVKD come from the germline V gene. Trimming pared 3 bases from V and 1 base from J, leaving 5 bases between. CDR3 sequence (DNA): TGTGCCATCAGTGACGCAGGCACAGATACGCAGTATTTT. Its protein is CAISDAGTDTQYF.

This clonotype was recorded only once. The rearrangement joins TRBV6-2 or TRBV6-3 to TRBJ2-1; D might be TRBD1 or TRBD2, each matching 6 bases. Germline loops: CDR1 MNHEY, CDR2 SVGEGT. This CDR3 is built from 15 residues. The V and J ends lost 0 bases and 12 bases respectively, with 18 bases between them. The CDR3 reads CASSYSPGATDTQFF. The DNA of the CDR3 is TGTGCCAGCAGTTACTCGCCGGGGGCCACAGATACGCAGTTCTTC.

Remarks on this clonotype: Germline and junction disagree at one end, which may indicate a read error. The chain couples TRBV12-5 to TRBJ1-1; possibly TRBD1 for D (6 bases). The CDR3 has 17 residues. From germline, CDR1 is LGHNT and CDR2 FRNRAP. In nucleotides, the CDR3 is TGTGCTAGTGTTTTGGTAAGGGCAGGGGCCTTGAACACTGAAGCTTTCTTT. This translates into CASVLVRAGALNTEAFF.

This clonotype has a handful of counts. This sequence joins TRBV4-1 and TRBJ1-5; D ambiguous. V gave up 6 bases and J gave up 3 bases, with 12 bases separating them. CDR1 is MGHRA, CDR2 YSYEKL, per germline. The CDR3 is 14 residues long. The CDR3 here is CASRSPGLNQPQHF. The CDR3 bases are TGCGCCAGCAGATCCCCCGGGCTCAATCAGCCCCAGCATTTT.

This clonotype was found a few times. The chain carries TRBV24-1 and TRBJ2-5; TRBD1 or TRBD2 may be the D gene (5 bases each). Germline assignment: CDR1 KGHDR and CDR2 SFDVKD. V was clipped by 0 bases and J by 0 bases, with 22 bases between them. This CDR3 spans 20 amino acids. The CDR3 DNA is TGTGCCACCAGTGATTTGCAAGTTCCCAAGGGACGGATAGACCAAGAGACCCAGTACTTC. Protein: CATSDLQVPKGRIDQETQYF.

This clonotype was seen a handful of times. The V gene is TRBV6-4, the J gene TRBJ1-6, with D unresolved. Germline CDR1 reads MRHNA; CDR2 reads SNTAGT. V lost 6 bases and J 4 bases, leaving 13 bases between the germline ends. The CDR3 is 15 residues long. CDR3 DNA sequence: TGTGCCAGCAGGGCAGAGAATACGTATAATTCACCCCTCCACTTT. Encoded protein: CASRAENTYNSPLHF.

This sequence joins TRBV30 and TRBJ2-5, with D tentatively TRBD1 (5 bases). The tail of the sequence fits TRBJ2-7 better, so the J call may be wrong. The germline gives CDR1 GTSNPN, CDR2 SVGIG (reference sequence). This CDR3 contains 11 residues. The CDR3 bases are TGTGCCTGGAGTAGGGGCTACGAGCAGTACTTC. Residues: CAWSRGYEQYF.

V usage is TRBV12-3 or TRBV12-4 and J usage is TRBJ1-1; D is undetermined. The CDR3 is 11 amino acids. The V and J ends lost 5 bases and 7 bases respectively, with 8 bases between them. The CDR3 DNA reads as TGTGCCAGCAGTCCCGGCCTTGAAGCTTTCTTT. As protein: CASSPGLEAFF.

The chain uses TRBV5-6 and TRBJ1-6; possibly TRBD1 for D (6 bases). The CDR3 is 15 residues long. V lost 4 bases, J lost 4 bases, and 12 bases lay in between. From germline, CDR1 is SGHDT and CDR2 YYEEEE. CDR3 nucleotides: TGTGCCAGCAGCCCCGGACAGTCTTATAATTCACCCCTCCACTTT. This encodes CASSPGQSYNSPLHF.

The sample holds one count of this clonotype. Being one base from a much bigger clone, this may be a read error. J is TRBJ2-4 and V is TRBV29-1, with TRBD2 matching 8 bases. The junction had 13 bases not matched to a gene; V was cut back by 6 bases and J by 12 bases. The CDR3 is 13 residues long. Germline loops: CDR1 SQVTM, CDR2 ANQGSEA. Here the CDR3 reads CSVISGKEYTQYF. The DNA for the CDR3 is TGCAGCGTGATTAGCGGGAAGGAATACACTCAGTACTTC. Full variable domain (rest looked up from reference TRBV29-1 and TRBJ2-4): SAVISQKPSRDICQRGTSLTIQCQVDSQVTMMFWYRQQPGQSLTLIATANQGSEATYESGFVIDKFPISRPNLTFSTLTVSNMSPEDSSIYLCSVISGKEYTQYFGAGTRLSVL.

The chain couples TRBV10-2 to TRBJ1-1; D gene ambiguous. Deletions cut 5 bases from V and 1 base from J, with 11 bases between. The CDR3 spans 14 residues. CDR1 is WSHSY, CDR2 SAAADI, per germline. The CDR3 sequence: CASSHGEGNTEAFF. CDR3 sequence (DNA): TGCGCCAGCAGTCACGGGGAAGGGAACACTGAAGCTTTCTTT.

The genes are TRBV6-1 and TRBJ2-5; the match to TRBD1 covers 10 bases. The end of the DNA aligns better with TRBJ2-7, so the J call may be wrong. CDR3 size: 13 residues. In germline, CDR1 is MNHNS, CDR2 SASEGT. Here the CDR3 DNA reads TGTGCCAGCAGTGCTGGGACAGGGGTCGAGCAGTACTTC. This codes for CASSAGTGVEQYF.

A remark on this clonotype: The germline gene is not matched at one end of the junction; a read error may be the cause. The rearrangement joins TRBV12-3 or TRBV12-4 to TRBJ1-2; 9 positions match TRBD1. The CDR3 sequence is 17 residues long. The CDR3 DNA reads TGTGCCGGCAGTTCCGAGGGGGGACAGGGTTTGGTCCATGGCTACACCTTC. Its translation: CAGSSEGGQGLVHGYTF.

This clonotype was seen a handful of times. The V and J genes are TRBV4-2 and TRBJ1-1, with unresolved D. Germline CDR1 and CDR2: LGHNA and YNFKEQ. Between the trimmed V and J ends, which lost 8 bases and 0 bases, there was a span of 10 bases. This CDR3 has 13 amino acids. The CDR3 sequence: CASGGSVNTEAFF. Written as DNA, the CDR3 is TGTGCCAGCGGCGGATCGGTGAACACTGAAGCTTTCTTT.

This clonotype has a single count. The rearrangement joins TRBV24-1 to TRBJ1-5; D uncertain. Germline V lookup: CDR1 KGHDR, CDR2 SFDVKD. V was trimmed by 12 bases and J by 2 bases, leaving 13 bases between them. CDR3 size: 13 residues. The CDR3: CASQAAGNQPQHF. CDR3 DNA: TGTGCCTCGCAGGCGGCTGGCAATCAGCCCCAGCATTTT.

The sample holds many counts of this clonotype. The genes are TRBV28 and TRBJ1-2; 8 bases line up with TRBD1. The V gene's germline CDR1 is MDHEN and CDR2 SYDVKM. Trimming removed 8 bases from V and 6 bases from J; junction bases left unmatched: 11. The CDR3 loop spans 14 amino acids. The CDR3 region has the DNA TGTGCCAGCTTGCCCCCGGGACAGGTGCATGGCTACACCTTC. It codes for CASLPPGQVHGYTF.

This clonotype showed up just a few times. This chain links TRBV6-5 with TRBJ2-4; maybe TRBD2 (7 bases). The J call is doubtful: the DNA matches TRBJ2-7 better. This CDR3 region has 18 residues. Germline loops: CDR1 MNHEY, CDR2 SVGAGI. The CDR3 sequence: CASSSLQGGGQTVYEQYF. The CDR3 DNA is TGTGCCAGCAGTTCCTTGCAGGGAGGGGGGCAGACCGTCTACGAGCAGTACTTC.

The table lists this clonotype with a few counts. The CDR3 sequence: CASSQLRLAGANTGELFF. CDR3 nucleotides: TGTGCCAGCAGCCAACTCCGGTTAGCGGGGGCGAACACCGGGGAGCTGTTTTTT. V gene TRBV28 combines with J gene TRBJ2-2; TRBD2 matches at 9 bases. This CDR3 is built from 18 residues. V lost 6 bases, J lost 0 bases, and 11 bases stayed unmatched. Germline CDR1 is MDHEN and CDR2 is SYDVKM.

This clonotype was seen only a few times. The chain uses TRBV12-3 or TRBV12-4 and TRBJ2-3; D uncertain. CDR3 length: 14 residues. Trimming pared 5 bases from V and 0 bases from J, leaving 9 bases between. CDR3 sequence (DNA): TGTGCCAGCAGTGTGATGGCTAGCACAGATACGCAGTATTTT. As protein: CASSVMASTDTQYF.